This paragraph reports one T cell receptor (beta chain). Its antigen is not identified. The sample is drawn from a study of vaccination effects on CD4 cells after COVID-19. Study-wide context: Wells of some 1.9 million PBMC each were grown with 10 IU/ml IL-2 and roughly 9.9 ug/ml peptides. Study observations and caveats: Pronounced clonal contraction occurred in clones induced by infection and by vaccine late after vaccination.

Here immunoSEQ multiplex PCR was the method, and the copy in TCRdb shows in-frame clones only, minus some. The sample has more than 30,000 clones; about four fifths are singletons. CD4+ T cells were isolated after 10 days of culture. Losses at the gene ends were 1 base for V and 2 bases for J; bases not matched to a gene: 5. Germline lookup yields CDR1 SGHDT and CDR2 YYEEEE. This CDR3 region has 16 residues. The sample here was CD4+ T cells from PBMCs cultured without peptide, taken before COVID-19 vaccination. The TCR originated in a human donor who received a COVID-19 vaccine. The chain is built from TRBV5-6 and TRBJ2-1; 8 bases are shared with TRBD1. The CDR3 DNA reads TGTGCCAGCAGCTTGTGGACAGGGCACACCTACAATGAGCAGTTCTTC. This codes for CASSLWTGHTYNEQFF.